This TCR beta chain comes out of a study of T-cell memory formation after mild COVID-19. Study at large: TCR clusters were mostly donor specific. Study findings and constraints: Memory from before infection featured some responding clones, which suggests cross-reactive memory joined. Specificity for SARS-CoV-2 was not confirmed among the second-wave clones peaking on day 37.

Amplification by 5'RACE using constant-segment primers produced TCR alpha and TCR beta cDNA libraries that carried sample barcodes and UMIs. TCRdb processed the 5' RACE reads anew with MiXCR; each CDR3 protein has one entry. The sample has 450,000 to 700,000 distinct CDR3 sequences, roughly 18% seen once. At least ten counts were recorded for this clonotype. As yet, its antigen is unknown. The sequenced material came from PBMCs or a T cell subset sorted from them (not recorded which). The clonotype was recovered from an adult woman who had mild COVID-19 (a few samples of this study predate the infection). Cell type and time point are not known.

CDR3 region: CASVRNNEQFF. As DNA, the CDR3 is TGCGCCAGCGTCCGGAACAATGAGCAGTTCTTC. The J gene is TRBJ2-1, the V gene TRBV4-1; D is uncertain. The V end was cut by 8 bases, the J end by 5 bases, with 7 bases between. The CDR3 has 11 residues. The germline CDR1 and CDR2 sequences are MGHRA and YSYEKL.